One sample yielded the 4 T cell receptor beta chains listed below, sequenced in a study of early T cells in non-severe SARS-CoV-2 infection. TCRdb reprocessed the 5' RACE reads via MiXCR and lists one record per CDR3 protein. The sample holds about 25,000 distinct CDR3 sequences, nearly 5% seen once. Sample: whole blood. The receptors here all came from an adult who was a healthcare worker with PCR-confirmed SARS-CoV-2 infection or an uninfected control (not recorded which).

This clonotype was counted ten times or more. The chain links TRBV20-1 to TRBJ2-1, with D hard to call. The germline V gene encodes CDR1 DFQATT and CDR2 SNEGSKA (reference sequence). The ends were cut back, 5 bases at V and 7 bases at J, with 18 bases in the middle. This CDR3 spans 14 amino acids. CDR3 DNA sequence: TGCAGTGCTGGATCCTTAGGGAACCGGAATGAGCAGTTCTTC. This encodes CSAGSLGNRNEQFF.

This clonotype occurred many times. This chain links TRBV20-1 with TRBJ1-1; no clear D gene. This CDR3 has 15 amino acids. The germline gives CDR1 DFQATT, CDR2 SNEGSKA (reference sequence). Trimming shortened V by 0 bases and J by 1 base, and 12 bases separated the two germline ends. CDR3 in DNA: TGCAGTGCTAGAGATACCCACAAGGGGAACACTGAAGCTTTCTTT. It codes for CSARDTHKGNTEAFF.

J is TRBJ2-5 and V is TRBV5-1, with D possibly being TRBD1 (6 bases). The CDR3 consists of 13 residues. CDR1 and CDR2 from the germline V gene are SGHRS and YFSETQ. Trimming left V 4 bases short and J 4 bases short, with 11 bases between. The CDR3 sequence is CASSDRTVETQYF. CDR3 sequence (DNA): TGCGCCAGCAGCGACAGGACGGTAGAGACCCAGTACTTC.

As regards this clonotype: Compared with germline, one end of the junction differs, possibly owing to a read error. The V and J genes are TRBV18 and TRBJ2-7; a weak D match, TRBD2 (6 bases). This CDR3 has 15 amino acids. Germline CDR1 is KGHSH and CDR2 is LQKENI. The CDR3 DNA sequence: TGTGCCAGCTCAGCTTCTAGCGATTACTCCTACGAGGAGTACTTC. Translated, it gives CASSASSDYSYEEYF. Full variable domain (rest looked up from reference TRBV18 and TRBJ2-7): NAGVMQNPRHLVRRRGQEARLRCSPMKGHSHVYWYRQLPEEGLKFMVYLQKENIIDESGMPKERFSAEFPKEGPSILRIQQVVRGDSAAYFCASSASSDYSYEEYFGPGTRLTVT.